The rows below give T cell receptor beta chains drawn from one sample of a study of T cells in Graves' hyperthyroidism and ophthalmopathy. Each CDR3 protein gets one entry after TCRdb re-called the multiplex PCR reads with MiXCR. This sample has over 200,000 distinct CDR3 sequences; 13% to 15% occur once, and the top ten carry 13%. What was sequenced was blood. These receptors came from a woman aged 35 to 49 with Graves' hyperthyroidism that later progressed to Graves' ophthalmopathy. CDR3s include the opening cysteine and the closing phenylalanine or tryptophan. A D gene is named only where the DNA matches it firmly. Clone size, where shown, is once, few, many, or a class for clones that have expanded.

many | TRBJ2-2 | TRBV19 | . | TGTGCCAGTAGTATAAGCGTAGGCACGGCGAACACCGGGGAGCTGTTTTTT | CASSISVGTANTGELFF
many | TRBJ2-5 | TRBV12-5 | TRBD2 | TGTGCTAGTGGCCTTTCCGGGACTAGCGGGAGAAGGGGCGAGACCCAGTACTTC | CASGLSGTSGRRGETQYF
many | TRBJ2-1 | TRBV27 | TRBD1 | TGTGCCAGCAGTCCCACAGGGGGCTATGAGCAGTTCTTC | CASSPTGGYEQFF
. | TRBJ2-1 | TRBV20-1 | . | TGCAGTGCCCCGGGACGAGACAACAATGAGCAGTTCTTC | CSAPGRDNNEQFF
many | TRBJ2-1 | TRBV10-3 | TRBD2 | TGTGCCATCACCCAAGCGGGAGGGCCTGGAAATGAGCAGTTCTTC | CAITQAGGPGNEQFF
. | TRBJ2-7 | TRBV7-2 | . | TGTGCCAGCAGCTTACAGTGGTTCACAACCTACGAGCAGTACTTC | CASSLQWFTTYEQYF
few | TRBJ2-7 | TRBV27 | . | TGTGCCAGCAGTTTATCGCGGAGCCAAAGTAACTCGCAGTACTTC | CASSLSRSQSNSQYF
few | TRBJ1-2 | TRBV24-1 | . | TGTGCCACCAGTGATTTAAGGGCCAACTATGGCTACACCTTC | CATSDLRANYGYTF
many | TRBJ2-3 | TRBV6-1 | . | TGTGCCAGCAGTTACAGTGGGAGTACAGATACGCAGTATTTT | CASSYSGSTDTQYF
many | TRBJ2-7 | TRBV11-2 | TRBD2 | TGTGCCACAGGAAATCCGGGACTAGCGGGCTACGAGCAGTACTTC | CATGNPGLAGYEQYF
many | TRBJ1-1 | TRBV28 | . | TGTGCCAGCGGAACCACTGCCGATCCAAGGGGTCCGTACACTGAAGCTTTCTTT | CASGTTADPRGPYTEAFF